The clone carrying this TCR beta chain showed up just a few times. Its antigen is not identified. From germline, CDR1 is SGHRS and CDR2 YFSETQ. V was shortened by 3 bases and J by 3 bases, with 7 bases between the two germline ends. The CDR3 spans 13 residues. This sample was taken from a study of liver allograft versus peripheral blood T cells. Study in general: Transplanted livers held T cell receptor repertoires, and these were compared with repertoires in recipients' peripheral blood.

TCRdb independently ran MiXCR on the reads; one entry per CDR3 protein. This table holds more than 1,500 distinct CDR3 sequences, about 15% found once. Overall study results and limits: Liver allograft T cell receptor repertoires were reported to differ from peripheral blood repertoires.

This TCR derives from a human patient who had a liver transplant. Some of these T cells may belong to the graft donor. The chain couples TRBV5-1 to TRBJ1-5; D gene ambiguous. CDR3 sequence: CASSSSINQPQHF. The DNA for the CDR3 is TGCGCCAGCAGCTCGTCTATCAATCAGCCCCAGCATTTT.